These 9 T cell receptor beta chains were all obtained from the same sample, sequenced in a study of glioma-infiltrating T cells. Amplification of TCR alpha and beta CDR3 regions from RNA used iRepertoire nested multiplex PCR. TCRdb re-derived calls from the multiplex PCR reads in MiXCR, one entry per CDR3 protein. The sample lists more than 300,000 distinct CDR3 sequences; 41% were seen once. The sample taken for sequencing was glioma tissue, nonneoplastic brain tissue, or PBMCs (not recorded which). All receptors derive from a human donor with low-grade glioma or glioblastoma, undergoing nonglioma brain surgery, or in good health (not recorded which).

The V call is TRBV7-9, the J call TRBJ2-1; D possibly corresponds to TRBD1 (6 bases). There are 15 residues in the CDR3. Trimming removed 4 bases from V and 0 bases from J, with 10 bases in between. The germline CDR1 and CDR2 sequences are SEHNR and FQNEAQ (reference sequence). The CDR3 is CASSSHRASYNEQFF. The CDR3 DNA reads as TGTGCCAGCAGCTCCCACAGGGCCTCCTACAATGAGCAGTTCTTC.

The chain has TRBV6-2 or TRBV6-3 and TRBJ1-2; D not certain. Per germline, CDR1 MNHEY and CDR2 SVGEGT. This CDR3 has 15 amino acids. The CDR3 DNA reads TGTGTTAGCAGTTACTCGAGAACGGGCCACTATGGCTACACCTTC. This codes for CVSSYSRTGHYGYTF.

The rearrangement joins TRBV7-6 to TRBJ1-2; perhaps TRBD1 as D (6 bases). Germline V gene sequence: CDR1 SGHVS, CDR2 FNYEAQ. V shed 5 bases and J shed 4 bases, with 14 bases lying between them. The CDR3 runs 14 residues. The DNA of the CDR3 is TGTGCCAGCAGCCTACGACAGGCGCCCTATGGCTACACCTTC. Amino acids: CASSLRQAPYGYTF.

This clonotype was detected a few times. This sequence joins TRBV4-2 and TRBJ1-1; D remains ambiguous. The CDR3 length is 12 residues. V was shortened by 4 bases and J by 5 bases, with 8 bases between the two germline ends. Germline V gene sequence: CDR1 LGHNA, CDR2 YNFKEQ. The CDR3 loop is CASSRWRTEAFF. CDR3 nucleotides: TGTGCCAGCAGCCGGTGGAGGACTGAAGCTTTCTTT.

The CDR3 sequence is CASSQALTDNQPQHF. Here the CDR3 DNA reads TGCGCCAGCAGCCAAGCCTTAACAGACAATCAGCCCCAGCATTTT. The V gene is TRBV4-1, the J gene TRBJ1-5; D gene ambiguous. With 1 base removed from V and 3 bases from J, the gap between germline ends came to 10 bases. This CDR3 is built from 15 residues. CDR1 is MGHRA, CDR2 YSYEKL, per germline.

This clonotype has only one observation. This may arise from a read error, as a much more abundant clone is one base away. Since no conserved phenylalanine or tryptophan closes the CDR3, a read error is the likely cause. CDR3 in DNA: TGTGCCAGCAGTTCCGACTCGACAGGCTCCTATGGCTACACCCTC. This codes for CASSSDSTGSYGYTL. The chain is built from TRBV6-5 and TRBJ1-2; perhaps TRBD1 as D (6 bases). Trimming cost V 4 bases and J 4 bases, with 16 bases left between them. Germline V gene lookup returns CDR1 MNHEY and CDR2 SVGAGI. The length of the CDR3 is 15 residues.

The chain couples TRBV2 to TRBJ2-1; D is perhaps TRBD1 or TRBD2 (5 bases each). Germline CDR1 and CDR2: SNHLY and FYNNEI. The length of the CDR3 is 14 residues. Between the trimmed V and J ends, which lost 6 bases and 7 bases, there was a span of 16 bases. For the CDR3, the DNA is TGTGCCAGCAGCAGAGATTGGGGGACGAATGAGCAGTTCTTC. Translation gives CASSRDWGTNEQFF.

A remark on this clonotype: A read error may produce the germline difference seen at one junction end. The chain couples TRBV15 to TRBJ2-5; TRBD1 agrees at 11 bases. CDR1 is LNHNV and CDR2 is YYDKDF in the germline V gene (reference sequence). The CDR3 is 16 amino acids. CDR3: CATSRERDRGSETQCF. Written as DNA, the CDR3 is TGTGCCACCAGCAGAGAGAGGGACAGGGGGTCCGAGACCCAGTGCTTC.

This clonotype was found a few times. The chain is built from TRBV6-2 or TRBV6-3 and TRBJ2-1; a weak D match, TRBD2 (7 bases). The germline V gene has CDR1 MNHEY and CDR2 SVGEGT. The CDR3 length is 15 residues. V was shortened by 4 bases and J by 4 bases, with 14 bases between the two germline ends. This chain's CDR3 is CASSSAGAAYNEQFF. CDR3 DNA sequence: TGTGCCAGCAGTTCCGCGGGGGCGGCTTACAATGAGCAGTTCTTC.